A selection of T cell receptor beta chains follows, all from one sample in a study of regulatory T cells in long-lasting Graves disease. TCRdb passed the multiplex PCR reads through MiXCR, listing each CDR3 protein once. The data show about 300,000 distinct CDR3 sequences, approximately 20% seen once. Sequencing used peripheral blood mononuclear cells (PBMCs), obtained when the disease was refractory, from a patient treated with antithyroid drugs. Every receptor here comes from a female donor with Graves disease. Both conserved end residues are part of each CDR3. D genes are given only for firm matches. Clone size is not always given. Where it is, it says once, few, many or a class for expanded clones.

TRBV25-1	.	TRBJ2-7	15	.	TGTGCCAGCAGTCCGAGAGGGGGAGTGGGCTACGAGCAGTACTTC	CASSPRGGVGYEQYF
TRBV7-2	.	TRBJ2-7	15	TRBD2	TGTGCCAGCAGCCCATTTCGGGAGGGCCAGCTCGAGCAGTACTTC	CASSPFREGQLEQYF
TRBV4-3	.	TRBJ2-7	15	TRBD2	TGCGCCAGCAGCCAAGAGCGGGGGAGCTCCTACGAGCAGTACTTC	CASSQERGSSYEQYF
TRBV30	once	TRBJ1-1	13	.	TGTGCCTGGAGGTGGCAGGCCAACACTGAAGCTTTCTTT	CAWRWQANTEAFF
TRBV7-2	.	TRBJ2-7	14	.	TGTGCCAGCAGCTTCGGAGGGAGTAACTACGAGCAGTACTTC	CASSFGGSNYEQYF
TRBV20-1	.	TRBJ1-4	15	.	TGCAGTGCTAGAGACCAGGGTCAGGGGAATGAAAAACTGTTTTTT	CSARDQGQGNEKLFF
TRBV28	.	TRBJ2-7	12	.	TGTGCCAGCAGTTTAATGCTCTACGAGCAGTACTTC	CASSLMLYEQYF
TRBV2	many	TRBJ2-7	21	TRBD2	TGTGCCAGCCGATCCGACGCAACCGGACTAGCGGGAGTTCCCCCATCCTACGAGCAGTACTTC	CASRSDATGLAGVPPSYEQYF
TRBV9	.	TRBJ2-5	19	TRBD2	TGTGCCAGCAGTAAGGAAGTGGGACTAGCGGGGACACTCCAAGAGACCCAGTACTTC	CASSKEVGLAGTLQETQYF
TRBV6-4	.	TRBJ2-7	13	TRBD1	TGTGCCAGCAGTTATACTGGACAGGGGGAGCAGTACTTC	CASSYTGQGEQYF
TRBV5-6	many	TRBJ1-4	15	TRBD1	TGTGCCAGCAGCGGGACAGATCAGGCTAATGAAAAACTGTTTTTT	CASSGTDQANEKLFF
TRBV4-3	few	TRBJ1-3	15	.	TGCGCCAGCAGCCAAGACAACGACTCTGGAAACACCATATATTTT	CASSQDNDSGNTIYF
TRBV28	many	TRBJ2-5	14	TRBD1	TGTGCAGCAAGCCCTTTGACAGGGCAAGAGACCCAGTACTTC	CAASPLTGQETQYF
TRBV6-1	many	TRBJ2-2	14	.	TGTGCCAGCAGTAGCATCCAGGGGTTCGGGGAGCTGTTTTTT	CASSSIQGFGELFF
TRBV7-8	many	TRBJ2-5	15	.	TGTGCCAGCAGCTTATACGCAGAAGGGGGAGAGACCCAGTACTTC	CASSLYAEGGETQYF
TRBV7-2	many	TRBJ2-5	14	TRBD1	TGTGCCAGCAGCTTGGTGGACAGGTCAGGAACCCAGTACTTC	CASSLVDRSGTQYF
TRBV15	many	TRBJ2-2	17	TRBD2	TGTGCCACCAGCAGAGACGGCGGGAGGGTAGGGTCGGGGGAGCTGTTTTTT	CATSRDGGRVGSGELFF
TRBV6-1	few	TRBJ2-6	17	.	TGTGCCAGCACATCAAGACAGGGAGGGATTAGGGCCAACGTCCTGACTTTC	CASTSRQGGIRANVLTF
TRBV29-1	.	TRBJ1-4	12	.	TGCAGCGGGGGCGGGGGTAATGAAAAACTGTTTTTT	CSGGGGNEKLFF
TRBV11-2	.	TRBJ2-3	15	.	TGTGCCAGCAGGGTCGGCCCTTGGGGCACAGATACGCAGTATTTT	CASRVGPWGTDTQYF
TRBV5-1	few	TRBJ1-4	14	.	TGCGCCAGCGGGTTGGTTCCGGAGAGCGAACGACTGTTTTTT	CASGLVPESERLFF
TRBV5-4	.	TRBJ2-7	14	.	TGTGCCAGCAGCTCCCTCACGGACAGCTACGAGCAGTACTTC	CASSSLTDSYEQYF
TRBV7-9	.	TRBJ2-7	14	.	TGTGCCAGCAGCCCCCGTAATAATGCCCCCGAGCAGTACTTC	CASSPRNNAPEQYF
TRBV19	few	TRBJ1-5	13	.	TGTGCCAGCGCAGACACTAGCAATCAGCCCCAGCATTTT	CASADTSNQPQHF
TRBV7-9	many	TRBJ1-6	13	.	TGTGCCAGCAGTTCCCAAGGAGATTCACCCCTCCACTTT	CASSSQGDSPLHF
TRBV4-3	.	TRBJ2-2	15	.	TGCGCCAGCAGCCAAATACCAAGGGAGACCGGGGAGCTGTTTTTT	CASSQIPRETGELFF
TRBV20-1	few	TRBJ2-7	14	TRBD2	TGCAGTGGTCGTACGCCTAGCGGAACCTACGAGCAGTACTTC	CSGRTPSGTYEQYF
TRBV10-3	many	TRBJ2-7	15	TRBD1	TGTGCCATCAGTCGAGGACAGGGGGCGACTTACGAGCAGTACTTC	CAISRGQGATYEQYF
TRBV12-3/TRBV12-4	.	TRBJ2-3	17	.	TGTGCCAGCACCTCAAGGGGGCTAGCGGTCGGCACAGATACGCAGTATTTT	CASTSRGLAVGTDTQYF
TRBV20-1	.	TRBJ2-7	12	.	TGCAGTGCTAGAGAATTCGTCTACGAGCAGTACTTC	CSAREFVYEQYF
TRBV18	.	TRBJ1-6	16	.	TGTGCCAGCTCTCCCTCCGGGACCGCTCATAATTCACCCCTCCACTTT	CASSPSGTAHNSPLHF
TRBV5-1	.	TRBJ2-7	16	TRBD2	TGCGCCAGCAGCGCCCTCCCCGGGACTAGCAAGTACGAGCAGTACTTC	CASSALPGTSKYEQYF
TRBV20-1	.	TRBJ2-7	14	.	TGCAGTGCACCACCGAAGGGTCCTGCCTACGAGCAGTACTTC	CSAPPKGPAYEQYF
TRBV28	many	TRBJ1-5	15	TRBD1	TGTGCCAGCAGTTTCGACAGGGGGCTGGGACAGCCCCAGCATTTT	CASSFDRGLGQPQHF
TRBV12-3/TRBV12-4	many	TRBJ1-2	13	TRBD1	TGTGCCAGCAGTTCCTCGGACAGGGGTGGCTACACCTTC	CASSSSDRGGYTF
TRBV6-1	.	TRBJ1-1	13	.	TGTGCCACCACTAGAGGGTTTACCACTGAAGCTTTCTTT	CATTRGFTTEAFF
TRBV6-2/TRBV6-3	many	TRBJ1-1	15	.	TGTGCCAGCAGTTACCCGGCAGGCTGGGACACTGAAGCTTTCTTT	CASSYPAGWDTEAFF
TRBV11-2	many	TRBJ2-7	13	.	TGTGCCAGCAGTTCGGGTGGGCCCTACGAGCAGTACTTC	CASSSGGPYEQYF
TRBV7-9	.	TRBJ1-3	15	.	TGTGCCAGCAGCTTACGGCCTAACTCTGGAAACACCATATATTTT	CASSLRPNSGNTIYF
TRBV4-3	.	TRBJ2-5	17	TRBD2	TGCGCCAGCAGCCAAGGGGCTAGCGGGCCGTTAGGCGAGACCCAGTACTTC	CASSQGASGPLGETQYF
TRBV7-2	.	TRBJ2-3	12	.	TGTGCCAGCAGCTTAAATAGGGGTACGCAGTATTTT	CASSLNRGTQYF
TRBV6-9	few	TRBJ1-6	14	TRBD1	TGTGCCAGCAGTTACGACAGGGCAGGTTCACCCCTCCACTTT	CASSYDRAGSPLHF
TRBV4-3	.	TRBJ2-7	16	TRBD2	TGCGCCAGCAGCCAAGATCGCGCTAGCGGGAGCTACGAGCAGTACTTC	CASSQDRASGSYEQYF
TRBV4-1	.	TRBJ2-7	14	.	TGCGCCAGCAGCCAAGGCGCGAACCTCTACGAGCAGTACTTC	CASSQGANLYEQYF
TRBV9	medium-sized	TRBJ1-4	13	.	TGTGCCAGCACCCGAACGGGCGGTGAAAAACTGTTTTTT	CASTRTGGEKLFF
TRBV27	many	TRBJ1-2	14	.	TGTGCCAGCAGTTCTAAAGGGGCGCCCTATGGCTACACCTTC	CASSSKGAPYGYTF
TRBV29-1	.	TRBJ2-5	17	TRBD2	TGCAGCGTTGAAGGACTAGCGGGAGGGCTTGGTTTCGAGACCCAGTACTTC	CSVEGLAGGLGFETQYF
TRBV3-1	many	TRBJ2-5	15	TRBD1	TGTGCCAGCAGCCGGCCCGACAGGGCCCCAGAGACCCAGTACTTC	CASSRPDRAPETQYF
TRBV20-1	.	TRBJ2-7	15	TRBD2	TGCAGTGCTAGCGGCGGACTAGCGGATTACTACGAGCAGTACTTC	CSASGGLADYYEQYF
TRBV6-4	.	TRBJ1-4	15	.	TGTGCCAGCAGTGGCTCCAGAGCAACTAATGAAAAACTGTTTTTT	CASSGSRATNEKLFF
TRBV9	many	TRBJ1-1	14	.	TGTGCCAGCAGCCAAGATTTCAGCCACACTGAAGCTTTCTTT	CASSQDFSHTEAFF
TRBV20-1	few	TRBJ2-7	10	.	TGCAGTGCTACTGCCTACGAGCAGTACTTC	CSATAYEQYF
TRBV7-2	.	TRBJ2-5	19	TRBD2	TGTGCCAGCAGCTTTCTAGGGGGACTAGCGGGAGGGTTGGGGGAGACCCAGTACTTC	CASSFLGGLAGGLGETQYF
TRBV3-1	many	TRBJ1-2	12	TRBD1	TGTGCCACCCAGACAGGGAACTATGGCTACACCTTC	CATQTGNYGYTF